These 14 T cell receptor beta chains share one sample of origin, sequenced in a study of OX40 agonist ivuxolimab in advanced cancers. The table came from immunoSEQ multiplex PCR; TCRdb's copy has only in-frame clones and leaves some out. The sample shows roughly 70,000 clones, around 80% of them seen only once. Sample: CD4+ or CD8+ T cells sorted from blood, taken in a trial of the OX40 agonist ivuxolimab. These receptors were taken from an adult with an advanced solid tumor such as melanoma, head and neck, liver or kidney cancer.

The chain links TRBV27 to TRBJ1-4; 7 bases agree with TRBD1. The CDR3 runs to 14 residues. V dropped 6 bases and J dropped 5; count of bases not matched to a gene: 6. CDR1 is MNHEY and CDR2 is SMNVEV in the germline V gene (reference sequence). In DNA, the CDR3 is TGTGCCAGCAGGACCGGGACAGCAAATGAAAAACTGTTTTTT. Translated, it gives CASRTGTANEKLFF. The variable domain in full, with the rest retrieved from reference TRBV27 and TRBJ1-4, is EAQVTQNPRYLITVTGKKLTVTCSQNMNHEYMSWYRQDPGLGLRQIYYSMNVEVTDKGDVPEGYKVSRKEKRNFPLILESPSPNQTSLYFCASRTGTANEKLFFGSGTQLSVL.

The rearrangement joins TRBV6-5 to TRBJ2-3, with 13 positions matching TRBD2. J was trimmed by 6 bases and V by 5 bases; bases with no gene match: 2. Germline V gene sequence: CDR1 MNHEY, CDR2 SVGAGI. This CDR3 has 14 residues. The CDR3, as DNA: TGTGCCAGCAGTACTAGCGGGGGGGCGGATACGCAGTATTTT. Its translation is CASSTSGGADTQYF.

The chain is built from TRBV10-1 and TRBJ1-6, with D unclear. V was shortened by 10 bases and J by 9 bases, with 7 bases between the two germline ends. The V gene's germline CDR1 is WNHNN and CDR2 SYGVQD (reference sequence). CDR3 length equals 10 residues. The DNA of the CDR3 is TGCGCCATTCCAGGTTCACCCCTCCACTTT. The encoded protein is CAIPGSPLHF.

The DNA of the CDR3 is TGTGCCAGCAGTGAACAGGGAATCAGGCAGCCCCAGCATTTT. Its protein product is CASSEQGIRQPQHF. The J gene is TRBJ1-5, the V gene TRBV2; perhaps TRBD1 as D (5 bases). Germline CDR1 is SNHLY and CDR2 is FYNNEI. This CDR3 region has 14 residues. The ends were cut back, 2 bases at V and 7 bases at J, with 12 bases in the middle.

The chain carries TRBV4-2 and TRBJ2-7; D may be TRBD2 (6 bases). Germline V gene lookup returns CDR1 LGHNA and CDR2 YNFKEQ. The CDR3 length is 13 residues. Between the trimmed V and J ends, which lost 5 bases and 3 bases, there was a span of 11 bases. As DNA, the CDR3 is TGTGCCAGCAGCTTAGGAGGGTACTACGAGCAGTACTTC. As protein: CASSLGGYYEQYF.

This sequence joins TRBV4-2 and TRBJ2-7, with D hard to call. In germline, CDR1 is LGHNA, CDR2 YNFKEQ. V lost 0 bases to trimming and J lost 6 bases, with 6 bases between them. CDR3 length: 12 amino acids. CDR3 nucleotides: TGTGCCAGCAGCCAAGAGGTAGGCGAGCAGTACTTC. Amino acid sequence: CASSQEVGEQYF.

This chain uses TRBV7-3 with TRBJ2-3; 8 positions match TRBD2. Trimming cost V 10 bases and J 4 bases; bases outside gene matches: 10. Germline V gene data show CDR1 as SGHTA and CDR2 as FQGTGA. The CDR3 runs to 14 residues. The CDR3 protein is CATRMSGSADTQYF. The CDR3 DNA sequence: TGTGCCACCCGAATGAGCGGGAGCGCAGATACGCAGTATTTT.

V is TRBV15 and J is TRBJ2-1; the match to TRBD1 covers 7 bases. This CDR3 has 14 amino acids. V lost 6 bases and J lost 2; bases outside the gene matches: 4. The germline CDR1 and CDR2 sequences are LNHNV and YYDKDF (reference sequence). CDR3 residues: CATSRGTAYNEQFF. The CDR3 DNA sequence: TGTGCCACCAGTAGGGGGACAGCCTACAATGAGCAGTTCTTC. Full variable domain (remainder filled in from reference TRBV15 and TRBJ2-1): DAMVIQNPRYQVTQFGKPVTLSCSQTLNHNVMYWYQQKSSQAPKLLFHYYDKDFNNEADTPDNFQSRRPNTSFCFLDIRSPGLGDTAMYLCATSRGTAYNEQFFGPGTRLTVL.

This clone was seen more than once but under ten times. The V and J genes are TRBV5-6 and TRBJ1-5; D call uncertain. The V end lost 2 bases, the J end lost 0 bases, and 21 bases lay between the germline ends. The CDR3 length is 19 residues. From germline, CDR1 is SGHDT and CDR2 YYEEEE. The CDR3 DNA reads as TGTGCCAGCAGCTTCTACGACGGTACGACTTATTATAGCAATCAGCCCCAGCATTTT. Translated: CASSFYDGTTYYSNQPQHF.

The CDR3 DNA follows: TGTGCCAGCAGCCTCCGGGACTCCTCCTACGAGCAGTACTTC. It specifies CASSLRDSSYEQYF. The rearrangement joins TRBV7-2 to TRBJ2-7; a weak D match, TRBD2 (6 bases). Germline V gene data show CDR1 as SGHTA and CDR2 as FQGNSA. The CDR3 runs 14 residues. V gave up 5 bases and J gave up 0 bases, with 11 bases separating them.

The chain recombines TRBV18 with TRBJ2-1; 7 nucleotides line up with TRBD1. The CDR3 has 14 amino acids. J lost 4 bases, V lost 4 bases, and 4 bases had no gene match. Germline V lookup: CDR1 KGHSH, CDR2 LQKENI. The CDR3 here is CASSRETGYNEQFF. CDR3 in DNA: TGTGCCAGCTCACGGGAGACAGGGTACAATGAGCAGTTCTTC.

V and J are TRBV28 and TRBJ1-1, with 10 bases matching TRBD1. The V segment lost 5 bases and the J segment 4 bases; nucleotides outside the gene matches: 4. The germline V gene encodes CDR1 MDHEN and CDR2 SYDVKM. This CDR3 comprises 14 residues. CDR3 DNA sequence: TGTGCCAGCAGTCCCCGGACAGGGGGCACTGAAGCTTTCTTT. This sequence encodes CASSPRTGGTEAFF.

J is TRBJ2-4 and V is TRBV6-1; TRBD1 matches 8 bases. Germline V gene data show CDR1 as MNHNS and CDR2 as SASEGT. V shed 6 bases and J 9 bases; nucleotides not matched to a gene: 10. The CDR3 is 14 residues long. The CDR3 nucleotides read TGTGCCAGCAGGCCCGGGACAGGTCTTTCCATTCAGTACTTC. It codes for CASRPGTGLSIQYF.

This chain uses TRBV5-1 with TRBJ2-1; D gene ambiguous. Germline assignment: CDR1 SGHRS and CDR2 YFSETQ. This CDR3 has 14 amino acids. With 4 bases removed from V and 0 bases from J, the gap between germline ends came to 8 bases. CDR3: CASSDTISYNEQFF. Here the CDR3 DNA reads TGCGCCAGCAGCGACACTATCTCCTACAATGAGCAGTTCTTC.